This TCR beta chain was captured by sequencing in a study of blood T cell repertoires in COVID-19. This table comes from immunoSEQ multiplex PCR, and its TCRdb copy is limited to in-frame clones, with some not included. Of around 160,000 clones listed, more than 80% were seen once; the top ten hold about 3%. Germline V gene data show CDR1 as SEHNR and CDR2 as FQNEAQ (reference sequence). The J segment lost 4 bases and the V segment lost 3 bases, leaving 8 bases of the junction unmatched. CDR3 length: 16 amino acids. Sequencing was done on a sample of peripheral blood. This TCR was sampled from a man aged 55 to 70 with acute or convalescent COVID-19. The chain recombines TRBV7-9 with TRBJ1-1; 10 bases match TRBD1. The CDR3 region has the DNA TGTGCCAGCAGCTTTATTGCTAGGACAGGGGGCACTGAAGCTTTCTTT. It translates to CASSFIARTGGTEAFF.